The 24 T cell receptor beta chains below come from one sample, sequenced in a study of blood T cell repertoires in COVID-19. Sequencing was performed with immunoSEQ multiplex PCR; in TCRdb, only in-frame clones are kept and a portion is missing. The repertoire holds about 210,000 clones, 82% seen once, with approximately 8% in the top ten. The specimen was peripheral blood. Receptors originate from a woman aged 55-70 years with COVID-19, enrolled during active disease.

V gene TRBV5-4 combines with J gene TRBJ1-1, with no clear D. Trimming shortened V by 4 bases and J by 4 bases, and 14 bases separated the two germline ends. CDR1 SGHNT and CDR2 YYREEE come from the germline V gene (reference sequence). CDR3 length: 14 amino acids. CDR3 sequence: CASSPPRGGTEAFF. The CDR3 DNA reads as TGTGCCAGCAGCCCGCCCCGCGGTGGCACTGAAGCTTTCTTT.

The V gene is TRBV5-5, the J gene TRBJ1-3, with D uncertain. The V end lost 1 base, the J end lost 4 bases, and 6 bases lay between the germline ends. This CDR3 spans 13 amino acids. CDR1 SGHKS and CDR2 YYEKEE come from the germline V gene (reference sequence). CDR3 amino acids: CASSLFSGNTIYF. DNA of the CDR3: TGTGCCAGCAGCTTGTTCTCCGGAAACACCATATATTTT.

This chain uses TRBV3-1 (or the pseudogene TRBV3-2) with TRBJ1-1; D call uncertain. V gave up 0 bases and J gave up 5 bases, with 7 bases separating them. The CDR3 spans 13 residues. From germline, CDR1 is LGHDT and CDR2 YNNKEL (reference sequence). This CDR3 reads CASSQDRRTEAFF. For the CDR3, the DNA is TGTGCCAGCAGCCAAGATAGGAGGACTGAAGCTTTCTTT.

The CDR3 loop is CASSLGQYSNQPQHF. Here the CDR3 DNA reads TGTGCCAGCAGCTTAGGACAGTATAGCAATCAGCCCCAGCATTTT. The genes are TRBV7-6 and TRBJ1-5; D is perhaps TRBD1 (5 bases). CDR1 and CDR2 from the germline V gene are SGHVS and FNYEAQ. Trimming took 1 base from V and 0 from J, leaving 7 bases between them. This CDR3 is built from 15 residues.

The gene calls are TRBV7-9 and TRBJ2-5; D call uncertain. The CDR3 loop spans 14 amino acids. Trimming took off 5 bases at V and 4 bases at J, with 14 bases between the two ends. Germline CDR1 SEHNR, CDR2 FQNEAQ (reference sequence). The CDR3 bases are TGTGCCAGCAGCCCGTTGTCCGATAGAGAGACCCAGTACTTC. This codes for CASSPLSDRETQYF.

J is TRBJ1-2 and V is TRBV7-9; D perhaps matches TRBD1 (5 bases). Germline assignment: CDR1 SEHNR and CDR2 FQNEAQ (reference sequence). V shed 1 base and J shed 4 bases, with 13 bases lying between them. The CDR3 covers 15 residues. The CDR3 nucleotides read TGTGCCAGCAGCTTAGGGAGCGGGGGATCCTATGGCTACACCTTC. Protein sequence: CASSLGSGGSYGYTF.

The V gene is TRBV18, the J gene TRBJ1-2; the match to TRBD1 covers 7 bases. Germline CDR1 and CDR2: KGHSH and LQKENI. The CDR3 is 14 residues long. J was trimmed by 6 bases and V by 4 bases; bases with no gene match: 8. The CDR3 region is CASSLETGLHGYTF. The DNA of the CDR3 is TGTGCCAGCTCACTGGAGACAGGGCTCCATGGCTACACCTTC. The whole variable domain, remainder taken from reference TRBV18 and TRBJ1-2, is NAGVMQNPRHLVRRRGQEARLRCSPMKGHSHVYWYRQLPEEGLKFMVYLQKENIIDESGMPKERFSAEFPKEGPSILRIQQVVRGDSAAYFCASSLETGLHGYTFGSGTRLTVV.

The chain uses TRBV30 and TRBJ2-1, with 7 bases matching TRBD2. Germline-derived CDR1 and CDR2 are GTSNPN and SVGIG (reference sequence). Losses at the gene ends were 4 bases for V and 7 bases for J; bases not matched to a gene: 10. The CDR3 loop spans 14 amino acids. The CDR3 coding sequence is TGTGCCTGGACTAGCGGCTTCCTCGGGAATGAGCAGTTCTTC. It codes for CAWTSGFLGNEQFF.

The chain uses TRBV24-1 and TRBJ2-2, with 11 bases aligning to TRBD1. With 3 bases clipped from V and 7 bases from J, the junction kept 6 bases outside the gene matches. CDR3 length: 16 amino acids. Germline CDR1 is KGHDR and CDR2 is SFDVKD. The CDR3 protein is CATSDLDRGRIGELFF. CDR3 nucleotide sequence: TGTGCCACCAGTGATCTGGACAGGGGGCGCATCGGGGAGCTGTTTTTT.

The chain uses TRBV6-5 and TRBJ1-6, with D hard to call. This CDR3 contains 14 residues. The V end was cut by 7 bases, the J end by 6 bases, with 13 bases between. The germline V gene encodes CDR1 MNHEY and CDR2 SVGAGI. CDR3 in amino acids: CASTATQSNSPLHF. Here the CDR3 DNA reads TGTGCCAGCACTGCTACACAGAGTAATTCACCCCTCCACTTT.

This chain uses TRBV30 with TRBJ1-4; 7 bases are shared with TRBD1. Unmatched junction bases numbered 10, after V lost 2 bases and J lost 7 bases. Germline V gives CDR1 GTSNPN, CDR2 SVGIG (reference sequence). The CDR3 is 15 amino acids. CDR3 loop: CAWSNNRGGGEKLFF. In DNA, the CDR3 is TGTGCCTGGAGTAACAACAGGGGAGGTGGTGAAAAACTGTTTTTT.

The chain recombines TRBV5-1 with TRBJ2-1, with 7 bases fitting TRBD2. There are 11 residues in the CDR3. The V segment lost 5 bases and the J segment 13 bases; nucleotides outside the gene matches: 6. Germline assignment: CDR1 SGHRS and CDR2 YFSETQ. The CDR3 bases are TGCGCCAGCAGGGGGCGGGAGAGCCAGTTCTTC. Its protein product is CASRGRESQFF.

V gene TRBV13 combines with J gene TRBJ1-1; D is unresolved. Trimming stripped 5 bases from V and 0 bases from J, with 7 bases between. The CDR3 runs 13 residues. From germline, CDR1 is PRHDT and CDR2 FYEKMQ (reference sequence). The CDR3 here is CASSRGLNTEAFF. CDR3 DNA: TGTGCCAGCAGCCGTGGGCTGAACACTGAAGCTTTCTTT.

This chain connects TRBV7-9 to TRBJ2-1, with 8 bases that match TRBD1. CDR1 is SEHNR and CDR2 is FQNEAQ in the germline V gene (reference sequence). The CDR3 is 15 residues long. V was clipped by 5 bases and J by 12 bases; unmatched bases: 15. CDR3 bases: TGTGCCAGCAGCCCTCGGACAGGGTTTCTCCCGAGGCAGTTCTTC. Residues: CASSPRTGFLPRQFF.

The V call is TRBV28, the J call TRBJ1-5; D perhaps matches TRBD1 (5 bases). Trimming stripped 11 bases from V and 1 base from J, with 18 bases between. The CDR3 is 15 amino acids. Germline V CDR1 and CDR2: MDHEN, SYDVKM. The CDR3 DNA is TGTGCCGCTCGCGGCGGGGCGGTGAGCAATCAGCCCCAGCATTTT. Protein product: CAARGGAVSNQPQHF.

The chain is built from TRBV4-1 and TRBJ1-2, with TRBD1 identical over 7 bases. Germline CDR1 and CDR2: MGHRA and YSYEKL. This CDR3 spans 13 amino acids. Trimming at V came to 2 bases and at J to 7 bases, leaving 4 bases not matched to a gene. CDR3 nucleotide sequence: TGCGCCAGCAGCCAATTGGGACAGAGTGGCTACACCTTC. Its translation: CASSQLGQSGYTF.

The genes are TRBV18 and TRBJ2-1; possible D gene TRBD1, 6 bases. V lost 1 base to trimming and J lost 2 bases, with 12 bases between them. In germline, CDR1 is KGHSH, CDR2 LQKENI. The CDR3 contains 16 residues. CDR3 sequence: CASSPLNGQTYNEQFF. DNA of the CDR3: TGTGCCAGCTCACCACTCAACGGACAGACCTACAATGAGCAGTTCTTC.

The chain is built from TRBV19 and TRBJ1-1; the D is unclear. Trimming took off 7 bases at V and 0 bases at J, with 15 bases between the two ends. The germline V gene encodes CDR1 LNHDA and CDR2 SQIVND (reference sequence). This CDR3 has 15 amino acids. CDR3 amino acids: CASTGQPTMNTEAFF. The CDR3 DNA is TGTGCCAGTACTGGGCAGCCCACCATGAACACTGAAGCTTTCTTT.

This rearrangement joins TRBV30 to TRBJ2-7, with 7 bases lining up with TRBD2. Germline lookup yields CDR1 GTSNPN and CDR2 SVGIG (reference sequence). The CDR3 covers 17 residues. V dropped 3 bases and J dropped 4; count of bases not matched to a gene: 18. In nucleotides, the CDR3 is TGTGCCTGGAGCGACCCCGGGAAGGCGGGAGTAAAGTACGAGCAGTACTTC. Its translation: CAWSDPGKAGVKYEQYF.

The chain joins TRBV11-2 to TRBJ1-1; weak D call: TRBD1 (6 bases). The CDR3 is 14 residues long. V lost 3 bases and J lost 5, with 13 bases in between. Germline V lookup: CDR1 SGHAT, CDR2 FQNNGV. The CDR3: CASSFQRGGTEAFF. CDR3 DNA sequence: TGTGCCAGCAGCTTTCAAAGGGGGGGTACTGAAGCTTTCTTT. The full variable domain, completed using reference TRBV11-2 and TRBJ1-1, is EAGVAQSPRYKIIEKRQSVAFWCNPISGHATLYWYQQILGQGPKLLIQFQNNGVVDDSQLPKDRFSAERLKGVDSTLKIQPAKLEDSAVYLCASSFQRGGTEAFFGQGTRLTVV.

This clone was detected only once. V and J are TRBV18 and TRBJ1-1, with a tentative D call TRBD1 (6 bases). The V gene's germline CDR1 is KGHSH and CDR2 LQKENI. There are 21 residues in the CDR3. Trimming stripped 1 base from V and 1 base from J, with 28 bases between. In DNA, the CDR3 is TGTGCCAGCTCACCACTCTACACTACAGGGACCCAAAGGGAGCCGAACACTGAAGCTTTCTTT. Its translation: CASSPLYTTGTQREPNTEAFF.

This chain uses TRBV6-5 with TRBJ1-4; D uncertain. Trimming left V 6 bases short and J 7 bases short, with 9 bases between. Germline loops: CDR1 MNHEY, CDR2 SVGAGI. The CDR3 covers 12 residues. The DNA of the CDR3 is TGTGCCAGCAGCGAGGTGGGTGAAAAACTGTTTTTT. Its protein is CASSEVGEKLFF.

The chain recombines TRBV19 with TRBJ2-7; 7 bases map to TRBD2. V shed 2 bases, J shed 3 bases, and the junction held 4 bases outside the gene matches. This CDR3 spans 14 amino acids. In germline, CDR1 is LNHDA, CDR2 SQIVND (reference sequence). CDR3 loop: CASSIRERDYEQYF. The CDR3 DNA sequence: TGTGCCAGTAGTATACGGGAGCGGGACTACGAGCAGTACTTC.

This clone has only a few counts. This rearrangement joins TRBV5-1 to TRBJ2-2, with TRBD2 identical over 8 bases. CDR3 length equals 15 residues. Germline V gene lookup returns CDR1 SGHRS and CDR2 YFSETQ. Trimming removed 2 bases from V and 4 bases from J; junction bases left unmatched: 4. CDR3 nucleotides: TGCGCCAGCAGCTTTAGCGGGGAGTTCACCGGGGAGCTGTTTTTT. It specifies CASSFSGEFTGELFF.